The clone carrying this T cell receptor (beta chain) was seen only once. Its target is not known. The data were taken from a study of cytomegalovirus exposure and HLA in healthy donors. Study-level results: About 90% or about 30% of the time was how often most TCR beta V segments were productive, according to an earlier analysis. Analysis was carried out at a later point, and it linked a missense DCLRE1C variant to TCR beta V- and J-gene trimming. As a later analysis revealed, most CMV-associated TCR beta chains appeared HLA-restricted.

Regarding donors, all were healthy bone marrow donors. Germline V gene lookup returns CDR1 SQVTM and CDR2 ANQGSEA. V lost 6 bases to trimming and J lost 4 bases; unmatched junction nucleotides: 5. The CDR3 loop spans 15 amino acids. Use of 60 Vbeta and 13 Jbeta primers characterized the PCR. The repertoire was sequenced with immunoSEQ multiplex PCR; TCRdb's copy has only in-frame clones and lacks some. The sample lists about 130,000 clones; roughly 80% were seen once. Sequenced input: PBMCs. The sequence was obtained from a woman aged 40 to 50 in good health and CMV-seronegative. The J gene is TRBJ2-2, the V gene TRBV29-1, with TRBD2 identical over 13 bases. This chain's CDR3 is CSVKTSGGPTGELFF. CDR3 in DNA: TGCAGCGTCAAGACTAGCGGGGGGCCCACCGGGGAGCTGTTTTTT.